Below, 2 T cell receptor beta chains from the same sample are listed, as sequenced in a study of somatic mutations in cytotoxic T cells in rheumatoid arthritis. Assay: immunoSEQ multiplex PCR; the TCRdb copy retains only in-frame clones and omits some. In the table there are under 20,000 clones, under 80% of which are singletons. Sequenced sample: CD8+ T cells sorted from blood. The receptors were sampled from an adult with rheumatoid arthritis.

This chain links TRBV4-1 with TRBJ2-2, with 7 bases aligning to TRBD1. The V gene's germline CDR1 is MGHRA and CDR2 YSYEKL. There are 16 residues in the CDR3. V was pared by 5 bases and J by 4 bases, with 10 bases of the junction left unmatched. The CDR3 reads CASSWSDRSGTGELFF. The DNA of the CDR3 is TGCGCCAGCAGCTGGTCGGACAGGTCCGGCACCGGGGAGCTGTTTTTT.

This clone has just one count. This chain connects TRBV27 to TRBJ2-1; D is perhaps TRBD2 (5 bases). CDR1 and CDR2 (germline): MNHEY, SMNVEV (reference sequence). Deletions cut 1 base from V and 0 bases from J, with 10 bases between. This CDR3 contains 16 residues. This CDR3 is CASSLYPGSSYNEQFF. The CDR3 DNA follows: TGTGCCAGCAGTTTATACCCGGGGAGCTCCTACAATGAGCAGTTCTTC.